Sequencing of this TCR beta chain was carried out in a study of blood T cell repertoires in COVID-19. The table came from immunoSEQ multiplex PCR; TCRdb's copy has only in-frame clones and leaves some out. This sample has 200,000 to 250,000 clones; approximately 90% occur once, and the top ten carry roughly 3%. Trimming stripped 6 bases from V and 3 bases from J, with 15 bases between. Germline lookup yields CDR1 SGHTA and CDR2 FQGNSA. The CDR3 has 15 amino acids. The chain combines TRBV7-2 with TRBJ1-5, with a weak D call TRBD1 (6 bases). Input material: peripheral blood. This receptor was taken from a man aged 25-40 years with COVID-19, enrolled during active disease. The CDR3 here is CASSPGQSLNQPQHF. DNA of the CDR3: TGTGCCAGCAGTCCTGGACAGTCACTCAATCAGCCCCAGCATTTT. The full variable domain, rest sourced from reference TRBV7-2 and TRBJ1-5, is GAGVSQSPSNKVTEKGKDVELRCDPISGHTALYWYRQSLGQGLEFLIYFQGNSAPDKSGLPSDRFSAERTGGSVSTLTIQRTQQEDSAVYLCASSPGQSLNQPQHFGDGTRLSIL.